This TCR beta chain was observed in a study of blood T cell repertoires in COVID-19. Across the study: Researchers got acute and convalescent COVID-19 samples from the United States, Italy and Spain.

This CDR3 has 17 amino acids. Seattle-derived patients entered the study during active infection and were followed longitudinally. The method was immunoSEQ multiplex PCR; TCRdb's version includes in-frame clones alone and lacks a portion of them. Of hundreds of thousands of clones listed, under 90% were seen once; the top ten hold roughly 11%. The gene calls are TRBV21-1 and TRBJ2-5; the tabulated D call, TRBD2, remains unverified against the DNA. TRBV21-1 is described as a pseudogene. The sample comprised peripheral blood. The TCR originated in a man in his fifties or sixties with COVID-19, enrolled during active disease. As DNA, the CDR3 is TGTGCCACTCCGAACCGTCAAAGGCTAGCGGTCCAAGAGACCCAGTACTTC. Translating it yields CATPNRQRLAVQETQYF.